This TCR beta chain was sequenced during a study of T cells in Graves' hyperthyroidism and ophthalmopathy. Extraction of PBMCs used more than 8.5 ml of fresh peripheral blood. Using RNA transcripts as the source, TCR beta CDR3 regions were amplified. First-round RT-PCR with HTBI primers amplified the TCR CDR3 region. TCRdb re-called the multiplex PCR reads through MiXCR, storing one row per CDR3 protein. The sample includes approximately 610,000 distinct CDR3 sequences, roughly 17% of them seen just once. This clonotype was detected only a few times. The receptor comes from a woman between 18 and 29 years old with Graves' hyperthyroidism. What was sequenced was blood.

CDR3 nucleotides: TGCGCCAGCAGCCAAGATCGAGCGGGGAAACTGTTTTTT. Encoded protein: CASSQDRAGKLFF. The V call is TRBV4-3, the J call TRBJ1-4; D uncertain. V lost 0 bases to trimming and J lost 11 bases, with 10 bases between them. Germline V gene data show CDR1 as LGHNA and CDR2 as YSLEER. The CDR3 is 13 residues long.